Following are 26 T cell receptor beta chains from one sample sequenced in a study of T cell responses to AZD1222 COVID-19 vaccine. Profiling relied on immunoSEQ multiplex PCR, and the TCRdb table lists in-frame clones only, not all of them. The table lists 95,000 to 150,000 clones, approximately 89% of them singletons. The sequencing used peripheral blood, collected on day 0 of AZD1222 vaccination. These receptors originate from an adult in good health.

The rearrangement links TRBV19 to TRBJ2-5, with TRBD1 matching over 8 bases. CDR1 and CDR2 from the germline V gene are LNHDA and SQIVND (reference sequence). The CDR3 has 13 amino acids. Trimming at V came to 5 bases and at J to 3 bases, leaving 2 bases not matched to a gene. In DNA form, the CDR3 reads TGTGCCAGTAGTCCGGACAGGGAAGAGACCCAGTACTTC. Translation: CASSPDREETQYF.

The V call is TRBV6-6, the J call TRBJ2-3, with D possibly being TRBD1 (7 bases). CDR3 length: 16 amino acids. Germline V gene data show CDR1 as MNHNY and CDR2 as SVGAGI (reference sequence). Deletions cut 2 bases from V and 2 bases from J, with 14 bases between. CDR3 region: CASSYGQGGNTDTQYF. CDR3 nucleotide sequence: TGTGCCAGCAGTTACGGGCAGGGGGGAAACACAGATACGCAGTATTTT.

V is TRBV3-1 (or the pseudogene TRBV3-2) and J is TRBJ1-2; 10 bases match TRBD1. Germline CDR1 and CDR2: LGHDT and YNNKEL (reference sequence). The ends lost 1 base at V and 4 bases at J; junction bases unmatched: 6. The CDR3 sequence is 16 residues long. As DNA, the CDR3 is TGTGCCAGCAGCCAAGGTCGAGACAGGGGGCCCTATGGCTACACCTTC. Translated: CASSQGRDRGPYGYTF.

The chain couples TRBV6-5 to TRBJ2-1; TRBD2 is a possible D gene (7 bases). Germline V lookup: CDR1 MNHEY, CDR2 SVGAGI. V lost 3 bases and J lost 2, with 14 bases in between. The CDR3 covers 16 residues. The CDR3 is CASSYRGARTYNEQFF. In DNA form, the CDR3 reads TGTGCCAGCAGTTATCGGGGGGCAAGAACCTACAATGAGCAGTTCTTC.

This chain connects TRBV15 to TRBJ2-2; maybe TRBD1 (6 bases). The V gene lost 2 bases and the J gene lost 8 bases, with 21 bases spanning the gap. The CDR3 is 17 residues long. The germline V gene encodes CDR1 LNHNV and CDR2 YYDKDF (reference sequence). This CDR3 reads CATSRKQGSVVMGELFF. Here the CDR3 DNA reads TGTGCCACCAGCAGAAAACAGGGTAGCGTCGTTATGGGGGAGCTGTTTTTT.

The chain employs TRBV9 and TRBJ2-7, with D possibly TRBD2 on 6 matching bases. CDR1 and CDR2 from the germline V gene are SGDLS and YYNGEE. CDR3 length: 14 residues. Trimming stripped 3 bases from V and 1 base from J, with 11 bases between. CDR3 in amino acids: CASSERDFSYEQYF. CDR3 coding DNA: TGTGCCAGCAGCGAGAGGGACTTTTCCTACGAGCAGTACTTC.

The chain uses TRBV7-9 and TRBJ2-2; D is uncertain. This CDR3 has 15 amino acids. Trimming removed 5 bases at V and 4 bases at J, with 14 bases between. Germline lookup yields CDR1 SEHNR and CDR2 FQNEAQ (reference sequence). The CDR3 spells CASSVSLGITGELFF. In DNA, the CDR3 is TGTGCCAGCAGCGTATCACTGGGGATCACCGGGGAGCTGTTTTTT.

This clone was picked up one time. This chain uses TRBV18 with TRBJ2-2; D remains ambiguous. V was pared by 2 bases and J by 4 bases, with 11 bases between. Germline V CDR1 and CDR2: KGHSH, LQKENI. This CDR3 has 15 amino acids. The CDR3 reads CASSPSREITGELFF. The CDR3 region has the DNA TGTGCCAGCTCACCATCCCGAGAGATCACCGGGGAGCTGTTTTTT.

Here the CDR3 reads CASSKGAGQGYNEQFF. Written as DNA, the CDR3 is TGTGCCAGCAGCAAAGGGGCGGGACAAGGGTACAATGAGCAGTTCTTC. This rearrangement joins TRBV5-6 to TRBJ2-1, with D perhaps being TRBD1 or TRBD2 (6 bases each). V shed 4 bases and J shed 4 bases, with 18 bases lying between them. CDR1 is SGHDT and CDR2 is YYEEEE in the germline V gene. This CDR3 is built from 16 residues.

This clone occurred once. This chain connects TRBV27 to TRBJ2-3; unclear D gene. The CDR3 is made up of 15 amino acids. Trimming left V 5 bases short and J 4 bases short, with 16 bases between. The germline gives CDR1 MNHEY, CDR2 SMNVEV (reference sequence). In nucleotides, the CDR3 is TGTGCCAGCAGTACTCTCACCTTACACTCAGATACGCAGTATTTT. Protein sequence: CASSTLTLHSDTQYF.

The J gene is TRBJ1-2, the V gene TRBV27, with TRBD1 identical over 8 bases. The CDR3 covers 14 residues. V shed 4 bases, J shed 2 bases, and the junction held 3 bases outside the gene matches. Germline V lookup: CDR1 MNHEY, CDR2 SMNVEV (reference sequence). CDR3 DNA: TGTGCCAGCAGTTCTGGACAGGGCAACTATGGCTACACCTTC. Amino acids: CASSSGQGNYGYTF.

J is TRBJ2-1 and V is TRBV4-1, with a possible D match to TRBD1 (6 bases). The CDR3 totals 13 residues. V gave up 4 bases and J gave up 9 bases, with 13 bases separating them. Germline V gene lookup returns CDR1 MGHRA and CDR2 YSYEKL. The CDR3 loop reads CASSPQGIVEQFF. As DNA, the CDR3 is TGCGCCAGCAGCCCACAGGGAATCGTTGAGCAGTTCTTC.

J is TRBJ2-7 and V is TRBV11-2; 8 nucleotides match TRBD1. Germline assignment: CDR1 SGHAT and CDR2 FQNNGV. The trim removed 3 bases at V and 2 bases at J, leaving 6 bases unmatched. The CDR3 length is 15 residues. DNA of the CDR3: TGTGCCAGCAGCTTTTTAACAGGGGGACCCTACGAGCAGTACTTC. Translated: CASSFLTGGPYEQYF.

There are a few counts of this clone. This chain uses TRBV13 with TRBJ2-1; the match to TRBD2 covers 11 bases. CDR3 size: 15 residues. Germline-derived CDR1 and CDR2 are PRHDT and FYEKMQ (reference sequence). The V gene end was trimmed by 5 bases and the J gene end by 4 bases; junction bases not matched to a gene: 4. Here the CDR3 DNA reads TGTGCCAGCAGCGCCACTAGCGGGGGATACAATGAGCAGTTCTTC. Protein: CASSATSGGYNEQFF.

The rearrangement uses TRBV20-1 and TRBJ1-2, with D possibly TRBD1 on 5 matching bases. Per germline, CDR1 DFQATT and CDR2 SNEGSKA (reference sequence). The V gene lost 3 bases and the J gene lost 7 bases, with 15 bases spanning the gap. This CDR3 has 13 residues. This CDR3 reads CSASRPDNVGYTF. The CDR3 coding sequence is TGCAGTGCTAGTCGGCCGGACAACGTTGGCTACACCTTC.

V usage is TRBV3-1 (or the pseudogene TRBV3-2) and J usage is TRBJ2-1, with 10 nucleotides matching TRBD2. Germline trimming cut 0 bases from V and 7 bases from J; bases unmatched to any gene: 6. The CDR3 covers 16 residues. The germline gives CDR1 LGHDT, CDR2 YNNKEL (reference sequence). CDR3 region: CASSQDASGGANEQFF. The CDR3 DNA is TGTGCCAGCAGCCAAGACGCTAGCGGGGGCGCGAATGAGCAGTTCTTC.

The V gene is TRBV28, the J gene TRBJ2-5, with 9 bases aligning to TRBD1. V was pared by 6 bases and J by 6 bases, with 11 bases of the junction left unmatched. This CDR3 region has 15 residues. CDR1 and CDR2 from the germline V gene are MDHEN and SYDVKM. The CDR3 sequence is CASRIQGAVSQTQYF. As DNA, the CDR3 is TGTGCCAGCAGAATACAGGGGGCGGTTTCACAGACCCAGTACTTC.

CDR3 nucleotides: TGTGCCAGCAGCTTAGCTTGGGAAAACTATGGCTACACCTTC. It is translated as CASSLAWENYGYTF. The J gene is TRBJ1-2, the V gene TRBV7-2; D ambiguous. V lost 0 bases to trimming and J lost 2 bases, with 7 bases between them. The germline gives CDR1 SGHTA, CDR2 FQGNSA. This CDR3 is 14 amino acids long.

The V gene is TRBV20-1, the J gene TRBJ1-6; D remains ambiguous. Germline V CDR1 and CDR2: DFQATT, SNEGSKA (reference sequence). V was clipped by 3 bases and J by 16 bases, with 13 bases between them. There are 11 residues in the CDR3. Written as DNA, the CDR3 is TGCAGTGCTAGCCCAGGACGGATTCTCCACTTT. Translated, it gives CSASPGRILHF.

As to this clone: A junction boundary mismatches the germline segment, possibly from a read error. This chain links TRBV12-3 or TRBV12-4 with TRBJ1-6, with D uncertain. CDR3 length: 12 residues. The CDR3 here is CASSQQGLPPAF. CDR3 sequence (DNA): TGTGCCAGCAGTCAACAAGGGTTGCCCCCCGCCTTT.

The rearrangement uses TRBV18 and TRBJ1-1, with 8 bases fitting TRBD1. The germline V gene encodes CDR1 KGHSH and CDR2 LQKENI. V lost 1 base and J lost 0; bases outside the gene matches: 10. The CDR3 is made up of 18 amino acids. CDR3 bases: TGTGCCAGCTCACCACAAAGACAGGGGAGGTCCCTGAACACTGAAGCTTTCTTT. It is translated as CASSPQRQGRSLNTEAFF.

The chain has TRBV6-2 or TRBV6-3 and TRBJ2-7, with TRBD1 as a possible D gene (7 bases). Germline values: CDR1 MNHEY, CDR2 SVGEGT. V was clipped by 2 bases and J by 2 bases, with 10 bases between them. The CDR3 consists of 14 residues. DNA of the CDR3: TGTGCCAGCAGTTACGGAGGGGGCGCCTACGAGCAGTACTTC. This gives the protein CASSYGGGAYEQYF.

This sequence joins TRBV6-5 and TRBJ1-2, with a tentative D call TRBD1 (5 bases). Germline V gene sequence: CDR1 MNHEY, CDR2 SVGAGI. The length of the CDR3 is 13 residues. The V end lost 6 bases, the J end lost 4 bases, and 12 bases lay between the germline ends. CDR3 amino acids: CASRADSFYGYTF. CDR3 coding DNA: TGTGCCAGCAGAGCCGACAGTTTCTATGGCTACACCTTC.

The rearrangement joins TRBV7-9 to TRBJ1-4; perhaps TRBD1 as D (6 bases). Germline lookup yields CDR1 SEHNR and CDR2 FQNEAQ (reference sequence). This CDR3 spans 15 amino acids. V lost 4 bases to trimming and J lost 2 bases, with 11 bases between them. CDR3 nucleotide sequence: TGTGCCAGCAGCTGGAGGGGGATCACTAATGAAAAACTGTTTTTT. This encodes CASSWRGITNEKLFF.

This sequence joins TRBV3-1 (or the pseudogene TRBV3-2) and TRBJ1-5, with D possibly TRBD1 on 6 matching bases. In germline, CDR1 is LGHDT, CDR2 YNNKEL (reference sequence). The CDR3 spans 15 residues. V was clipped by 3 bases and J by 4 bases, with 13 bases between them. CDR3 nucleotides: TGTGCCAGCAGCCACGGGACACATGGAAATCAGCCCCAGCATTTT. Translated: CASSHGTHGNQPQHF.

The CDR3 region has the DNA TGTGCCAGTAGTACTGGGGCGCGATGGACCGGGGAGCTGTTTTTT. Translation gives CASSTGARWTGELFF. The chain couples TRBV19 to TRBJ2-2; the D gene is possibly TRBD1 (5 bases). The CDR3 consists of 15 residues. The germline gives CDR1 LNHDA, CDR2 SQIVND (reference sequence). Trimming shortened V by 4 bases and J by 5 bases, and 14 bases separated the two germline ends.